A single sample gave rise to the 17 T cell receptor beta chains below, sequenced in a study of early T cells in non-severe SARS-CoV-2 infection (dated by TCRdb to about 2021). The method behind the library was 5' RACE. Sequencing relied on a NextSeq 500. In TCRdb, the public reads were trimmed at Q25 with fastp and aligned with MiXCR, with productive beta chains retained. Rows matching on CDR3 protein sequence are summarized as one entry with the most common DNA and genes. Counted in this sample were fewer than 80,000 distinct CDR3 sequences; 4.6% of them appeared once. In total, the top ten clones hold approximately 3.7% of the sample. Sequenced here: whole blood, sampled at baseline. The origin of the receptors is an adult who was a healthcare worker with PCR-confirmed SARS-CoV-2 infection or an uninfected control (not recorded which). The donor label of this sample is uncertain.

This clonotype occurred many times. The chain links TRBV5-1 to TRBJ2-3, with D uncertain. The CDR3 runs to 13 residues. V lost 5 bases and J 2 bases, leaving 9 bases between the germline ends. Germline V gene lookup returns CDR1 SGHRS and CDR2 YFSETQ. The CDR3 DNA sequence: TGCGCCAGCAGTCTTCAAGCCACAGATACGCAGTATTTT. Protein sequence: CASSLQATDTQYF.

This clonotype was found many times. The chain uses TRBV14 and TRBJ2-7; D is possibly TRBD2 (6 bases). V dropped 2 bases and J dropped 3 bases, with 14 bases sitting between them. The germline gives CDR1 SGHDN, CDR2 FVKESK. The length of the CDR3 is 15 residues. CDR3 DNA sequence: TGTGCCAGCAGCCAATTTGGCGGGAAGGGCTACGAGCAGTACTTC. It is translated as CASSQFGGKGYEQYF.

This clonotype was picked up a small number of times. One end of the junction does not line up with germline, which may come from a read error. The chain employs TRBV7-7 and TRBJ2-7; the D is unclear. Germline-derived CDR1 and CDR2 are SSHAT and FNYEAQ (reference sequence). The CDR3 totals 13 residues. This chain's CDR3 is CASSLDGNYEQYF. In DNA form, the CDR3 reads TGTGCTAGCAGCTTGGACGGTAACTACGAGCAGTACTTC.

This rearrangement joins TRBV12-3 or TRBV12-4 to TRBJ1-2, with TRBD1 identical over 7 bases. The CDR3 contains 15 residues. V shed 6 bases and J 2 bases; nucleotides not matched to a gene: 9. CDR3 DNA sequence: TGTGCCAGCAGGGCAACAGGGGAGGGGAACTATGGCTACACCTTC. Residues: CASRATGEGNYGYTF.

This clonotype was recorded many times. The chain uses TRBV5-1 and TRBJ2-2; no clear D gene. The CDR3 sequence is 13 residues long. With 1 base removed from V and 5 bases from J, the gap between germline ends came to 6 bases. Germline-derived CDR1 and CDR2 are SGHRS and YFSETQ. The CDR3 here is CASSLRHTGELFF. CDR3 coding DNA: TGCGCCAGCAGCTTGAGGCATACCGGGGAGCTGTTTTTT.

V is TRBV6-1 and J is TRBJ1-1; 9 bases map to TRBD1. There are 13 residues in the CDR3. Trimming at V came to 6 bases and at J to 5 bases, leaving 4 bases not matched to a gene. Germline CDR1 MNHNS, CDR2 SASEGT. The CDR3 coding sequence is TGTGCCAGCAGCTGGGACAGGGTGACTGAAGCTTTCTTT. Translating it yields CASSWDRVTEAFF.

This clonotype was seen a few times. The V and J genes are TRBV6-5 and TRBJ2-3; no definite D call. This CDR3 contains 11 residues. Looked up from germline, CDR1 is MNHEY and CDR2 is SVGAGI. The V and J ends lost 6 bases and 6 bases respectively, with 7 bases between them. The CDR3 spells CASRTQDTQYF. The CDR3 DNA reads TGTGCCAGCAGGACACAGGATACGCAGTATTTT.

This clonotype was observed a few times. The rearrangement links TRBV7-3 to TRBJ2-5; a weak D match, TRBD1 (5 bases). With 5 bases removed from V and 0 bases from J, the gap between germline ends came to 19 bases. Germline V gene lookup returns CDR1 SGHTA and CDR2 FQGTGA. This CDR3 comprises 17 residues. In DNA form, the CDR3 reads TGTGCCAGCAGCCCAAAGGGGCAGGGTGAGGACCAAGAGACCCAGTACTTC. Its protein product is CASSPKGQGEDQETQYF.

V usage is TRBV11-3 and J usage is TRBJ2-2; no firm D call. The V end was cut by 1 base, the J end by 1 base, with 4 bases between. This CDR3 region has 14 residues. CDR1 is SGHNT, CDR2 YENEEA, per germline. CDR3 loop: CASSLVGNTGELFF. CDR3 sequence (DNA): TGTGCCAGCAGCTTAGTTGGGAACACCGGGGAGCTGTTTTTT.

This clonotype has only a few counts. The chain combines TRBV5-8 with TRBJ2-7, with 13 bases fitting TRBD2. Losses at the gene ends were 4 bases for V and 6 bases for J; bases not matched to a gene: 4. The length of the CDR3 is 14 residues. CDR1 is SGHTS, CDR2 YDEGEE, per germline. CDR3 loop: CASSTGLAGTEQYF. The CDR3 nucleotides read TGTGCCAGCAGCACGGGACTAGCGGGGACCGAGCAGTACTTC.

This clonotype showed up many times. The rearrangement links TRBV20-1 to TRBJ1-6; TRBD1 might be the D (5 bases). V shed 0 bases and J shed 7 bases, with 19 bases lying between them. The germline V gene encodes CDR1 DFQATT and CDR2 SNEGSKA (reference sequence). This CDR3 has 17 residues. The CDR3 DNA sequence: TGCAGTGCTAGAGACCCTAGATCAGGGCAGATAAATTCACCCCTCCACTTT. It yields the protein CSARDPRSGQINSPLHF.

This clonotype was counted a few times. V usage is TRBV10-3 and J usage is TRBJ1-2; no clear D. Germline V gene lookup returns CDR1 ENHRY and CDR2 SYGVKD. The V gene lost 6 bases and the J gene lost 6 bases, with 8 bases spanning the gap. The CDR3 covers 11 residues. CDR3 protein: CAISERNGYTF. As DNA, the CDR3 is TGTGCCATCAGCGAGAGGAATGGCTACACCTTC.

About this clonotype: A much larger clone lies a single base off, so this may be a read error. The chain joins TRBV3-1 to TRBJ2-1, with 7 bases fitting TRBD2. The length of the CDR3 is 15 residues. CDR1 is LGHDT and CDR2 is YNNKEL in the germline V gene (reference sequence). The CDR3 sequence is CACSLLGGSYNEQFF. The CDR3 coding sequence is TGTGCCTGCAGCCTATTGGGGGGGAGCTACAATGAGCAGTTCTTC.

This clonotype showed up many times. This chain uses TRBV5-1 with TRBJ2-1, with TRBD1 as a possible D gene (6 bases). The germline CDR1 and CDR2 sequences are SGHRS and YFSETQ. There are 15 residues in the CDR3. Trimming stripped 5 bases from V and 7 bases from J, with 19 bases between. DNA of the CDR3: TGCGCCAGCAGACATCCGGGACATCCGCTAAATGAGCAGTTCTTC. Protein product: CASRHPGHPLNEQFF.

This clonotype was counted a few times. The DNA of the CDR3 is TGTGCCAGCAGTTACTCGGAGCTGGAAGGGGTAGTCGGACAGATGTATGGCTACACCTTC. Amino acid sequence: CASSYSELEGVVGQMYGYTF. The V and J genes are TRBV6-2 or TRBV6-3 and TRBJ1-2, with D possibly being TRBD1 (6 bases). The CDR3 sequence is 20 residues long. Between the trimmed V and J ends, which lost 0 bases and 5 bases, there was a span of 28 bases. Germline CDR1 MNHEY, CDR2 SVGEGT.

The genes are TRBV4-1 and TRBJ2-3, with a tentative D call TRBD2 (6 bases). CDR1 and CDR2 from the germline V gene are MGHRA and YSYEKL. Trimming pared 0 bases from V and 6 bases from J, leaving 16 bases between. This CDR3 is 16 amino acids long. CDR3 protein: CASSQESARGPDTQYF. DNA of the CDR3: TGCGCCAGCAGCCAAGAATCGGCGCGGGGCCCTGATACGCAGTATTTT.

Many counts were recorded for this clonotype. The chain employs TRBV6-5 and TRBJ2-6, with a tentative D call TRBD1 (5 bases). V was cut by 6 bases and J by 0 bases, with 9 bases left in between. CDR1 is MNHEY and CDR2 is SVGAGI in the germline V gene. The CDR3 length is 15 residues. This CDR3 is CASRHRSSGANVLTF. The CDR3 bases are TGTGCCAGCAGGCACAGGAGCTCTGGGGCCAACGTCCTGACTTTC.